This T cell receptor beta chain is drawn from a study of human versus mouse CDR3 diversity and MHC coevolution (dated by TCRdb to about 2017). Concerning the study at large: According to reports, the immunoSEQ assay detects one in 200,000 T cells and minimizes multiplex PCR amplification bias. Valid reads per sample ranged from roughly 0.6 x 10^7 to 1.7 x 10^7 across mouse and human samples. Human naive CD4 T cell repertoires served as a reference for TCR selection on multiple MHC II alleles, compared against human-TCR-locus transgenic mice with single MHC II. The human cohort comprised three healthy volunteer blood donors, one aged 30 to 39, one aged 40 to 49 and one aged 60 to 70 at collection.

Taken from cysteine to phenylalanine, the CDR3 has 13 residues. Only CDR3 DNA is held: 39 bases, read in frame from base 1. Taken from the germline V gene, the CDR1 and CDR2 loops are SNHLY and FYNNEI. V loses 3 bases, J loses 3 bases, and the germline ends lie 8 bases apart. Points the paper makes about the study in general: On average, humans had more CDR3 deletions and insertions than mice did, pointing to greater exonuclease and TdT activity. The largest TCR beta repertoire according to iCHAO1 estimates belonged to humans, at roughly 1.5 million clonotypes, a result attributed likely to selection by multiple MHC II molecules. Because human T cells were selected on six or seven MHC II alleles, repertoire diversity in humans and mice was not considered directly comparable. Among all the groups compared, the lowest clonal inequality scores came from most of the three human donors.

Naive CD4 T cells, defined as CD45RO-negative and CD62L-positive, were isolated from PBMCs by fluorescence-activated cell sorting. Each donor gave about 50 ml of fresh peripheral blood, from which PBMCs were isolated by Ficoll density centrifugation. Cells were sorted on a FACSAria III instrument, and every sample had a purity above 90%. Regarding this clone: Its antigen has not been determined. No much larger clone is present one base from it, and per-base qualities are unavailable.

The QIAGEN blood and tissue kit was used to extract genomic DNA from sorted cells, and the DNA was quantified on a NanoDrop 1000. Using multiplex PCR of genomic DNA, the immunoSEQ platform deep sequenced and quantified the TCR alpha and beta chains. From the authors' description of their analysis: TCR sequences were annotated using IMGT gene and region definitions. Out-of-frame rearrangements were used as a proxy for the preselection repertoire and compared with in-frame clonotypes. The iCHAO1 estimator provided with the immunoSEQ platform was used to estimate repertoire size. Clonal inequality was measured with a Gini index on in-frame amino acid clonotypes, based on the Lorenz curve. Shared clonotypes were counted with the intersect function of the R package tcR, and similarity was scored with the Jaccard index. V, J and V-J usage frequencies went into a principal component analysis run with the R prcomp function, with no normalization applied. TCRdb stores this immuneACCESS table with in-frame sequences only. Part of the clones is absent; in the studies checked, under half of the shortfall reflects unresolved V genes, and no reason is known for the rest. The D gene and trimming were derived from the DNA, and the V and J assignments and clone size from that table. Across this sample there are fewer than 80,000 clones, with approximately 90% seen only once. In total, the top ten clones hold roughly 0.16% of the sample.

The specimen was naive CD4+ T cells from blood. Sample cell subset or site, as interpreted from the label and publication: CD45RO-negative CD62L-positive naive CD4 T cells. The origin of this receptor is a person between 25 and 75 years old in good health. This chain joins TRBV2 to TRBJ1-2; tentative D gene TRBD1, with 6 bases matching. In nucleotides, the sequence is TGTGCCAGCAGTGATACAGGGTACTATGGCTACACCTTC. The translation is CASSDTGYYGYTF.